These T cell receptor beta chains were read from a single sample in a study of T-cell memory formation after mild COVID-19. TCRdb re-called the 5' RACE reads with MiXCR, one entry per CDR3 protein. The table lists around 65,000 distinct CDR3 sequences, about a tenth of them singletons. Sequencing used PBMCs or a T cell subset sorted from them (not recorded which). Receptors were obtained from a man aged 18 to 29 who had mild COVID-19 (a few samples of this study predate the infection). Cell type and time point are not known. Each CDR3 is given with its conserved first and last residue. Each record gives: J gene, V gene, clone size, D gene, CDR3 protein, CDR3 DNA. A D gene is named only where the DNA matches it firmly. For some rows the clone size is stated as once, few or many, or as a class when expanded; others skip it.

j_call: TRBJ2-1
v_call: TRBV7-2
clone_size: many
d_call: TRBD1
cdr3_aa: CASSLGAGGFIGNEQFF
cdr3_nt: TGTGCCAGCAGCCTGGGGGCAGGGGGCTTCATAGGGAATGAGCAGTTCTTC

j_call: TRBJ2-5
v_call: TRBV5-6
clone_size: NA
d_call: NA
cdr3_aa: CASSMTSIETQYF
cdr3_nt: TGTGCCAGCAGCATGACTAGTATAGAGACCCAGTACTTC

j_call: TRBJ2-3
v_call: TRBV5-1
clone_size: many
d_call: NA
cdr3_aa: CASSGGTPPDTQYF
cdr3_nt: TGCGCCAGCAGCGGCGGGACTCCGCCAGATACGCAGTATTTT

j_call: TRBJ1-2
v_call: TRBV28
clone_size: NA
d_call: NA
cdr3_aa: CASTASGAIYGYTF
cdr3_nt: TGTGCCAGCACCGCATCAGGGGCAATCTATGGCTACACCTTC

j_call: TRBJ2-7
v_call: TRBV7-2
clone_size: few
d_call: NA
cdr3_aa: CASSLLEPGQGYEQYF
cdr3_nt: TGTGCCAGCAGCTTACTCGAGCCTGGGCAGGGGTACGAGCAGTACTTC

j_call: TRBJ2-5
v_call: TRBV15
clone_size: many
d_call: NA
cdr3_aa: CATSRDPLGTQYF
cdr3_nt: TGTGCCACCAGCAGAGATCCCTTGGGGACCCAGTACTTC

j_call: TRBJ1-2
v_call: TRBV29-1
clone_size: few
d_call: NA
cdr3_aa: CSVYGTDHTF
cdr3_nt: TGCAGCGTTTATGGGACGGACCACACCTTC

j_call: TRBJ1-1
v_call: TRBV11-2
clone_size: NA
d_call: NA
cdr3_aa: CASSIGVSTEAFF
cdr3_nt: TGTGCCAGCAGCATAGGGGTGAGCACTGAAGCTTTCTTT

j_call: TRBJ1-4
v_call: TRBV11-2
clone_size: NA
d_call: TRBD1
cdr3_aa: CASSQSLGQGRGEKLFF
cdr3_nt: TGTGCCAGCAGCCAAAGCCTGGGACAGGGGAGAGGGGAAAAACTGTTTTTT

j_call: TRBJ2-3
v_call: TRBV7-3
clone_size: many
d_call: NA
cdr3_aa: CASSFARTDTQYF
cdr3_nt: TGTGCCAGCAGCTTCGCCCGCACAGATACGCAGTATTTT

j_call: TRBJ2-4
v_call: TRBV20-1
clone_size: NA
d_call: TRBD2
cdr3_aa: CSAAVASGEAKNIQYF
cdr3_nt: TGCAGTGCTGCTGTGGCTAGCGGGGAGGCCAAAAACATTCAGTACTTC

j_call: TRBJ2-5
v_call: TRBV3-1
clone_size: few
d_call: NA
cdr3_aa: CASSQGVARQETQYF
cdr3_nt: TGTGCCAGCAGCCAAGGGGTAGCCCGTCAAGAGACCCAGTACTTC

j_call: TRBJ1-5
v_call: TRBV7-2
clone_size: few
d_call: NA
cdr3_aa: CASSPDGGGPQHF
cdr3_nt: TGTGCCAGCAGCCCGGACGGGGGTGGGCCCCAGCATTTT

j_call: TRBJ2-1
v_call: TRBV7-9
clone_size: many
d_call: NA
cdr3_aa: CASTSPGSGYNEQFF
cdr3_nt: TGTGCCAGCACTTCTCCTGGGTCGGGTTACAATGAGCAGTTCTTC

j_call: TRBJ2-2
v_call: TRBV5-1
clone_size: few
d_call: NA
cdr3_aa: CASSDFPTGELFF
cdr3_nt: TGCGCCAGCAGCGATTTCCCAACCGGGGAGCTGTTTTTT

j_call: TRBJ2-3
v_call: TRBV18
clone_size: NA
d_call: TRBD2
cdr3_aa: CASSPPTGGSDTQYF
cdr3_nt: TGTGCCAGCTCACCCCCTACGGGGGGGTCAGATACGCAGTATTTT

j_call: TRBJ1-1
v_call: TRBV12-3/TRBV12-4
clone_size: NA
d_call: NA
cdr3_aa: CASSRDIVNTEAFF
cdr3_nt: TGTGCCAGCAGTCGGGACATAGTGAACACTGAAGCTTTCTTT

j_call: TRBJ2-3
v_call: TRBV3-1
clone_size: NA
d_call: TRBD2
cdr3_aa: CASSLSLAGVTDTQYF
cdr3_nt: TGTGCCAGCAGCCTGTCCCTAGCGGGGGTCACAGATACGCAGTATTTT

j_call: TRBJ2-2
v_call: TRBV4-3
clone_size: NA
d_call: NA
cdr3_aa: CASSQLIGVEELFF
cdr3_nt: TGCGCCAGCAGCCAATTGATCGGGGTAGAGGAGCTGTTTTTT

j_call: TRBJ1-2
v_call: TRBV29-1
clone_size: few
d_call: NA
cdr3_aa: CSVERGIENYGYTF
cdr3_nt: TGCAGCGTTGAGAGAGGTATTGAAAACTATGGCTACACCTTC

j_call: TRBJ2-1
v_call: TRBV10-3
clone_size: few
d_call: NA
cdr3_aa: CATARRLGAYNEQFF
cdr3_nt: TGTGCCACCGCTCGAAGACTAGGGGCCTACAATGAGCAGTTCTTC

j_call: TRBJ1-4
v_call: TRBV3-1
clone_size: NA
d_call: TRBD1
cdr3_aa: CASTRSDRDSNEKLFF
cdr3_nt: TGTGCCAGCACTCGTTCCGACCGGGACAGCAATGAAAAACTGTTTTTT

j_call: TRBJ2-5
v_call: TRBV7-3
clone_size: few
d_call: NA
cdr3_aa: CASSLRRRETQYF
cdr3_nt: TGTGCCAGCAGCTTAAGACGCAGAGAGACCCAGTACTTC

j_call: TRBJ2-3
v_call: TRBV5-1
clone_size: many
d_call: TRBD1
cdr3_aa: CASSLGQGLGTDTQYF
cdr3_nt: TGCGCCAGCAGCTTGGGACAGGGATTGGGCACAGATACGCAGTATTTT

j_call: TRBJ2-5
v_call: TRBV12-3/TRBV12-4
clone_size: NA
d_call: TRBD1
cdr3_aa: CASSPRQGETQYF
cdr3_nt: TGTGCCAGCAGCCCCAGACAGGGTGAGACCCAGTACTTC

j_call: TRBJ1-6
v_call: TRBV2
clone_size: NA
d_call: NA
cdr3_aa: CASSEAPEFSPLHF
cdr3_nt: TGTGCCAGCAGTGAAGCGCCTGAGTTTTCACCCCTCCACTTT

j_call: TRBJ2-2
v_call: TRBV4-2
clone_size: NA
d_call: NA
cdr3_aa: CASSQGGRELFF
cdr3_nt: TGTGCCAGCAGCCAAGGGGGGCGGGAGCTGTTTTTT

j_call: TRBJ2-2
v_call: TRBV5-6
clone_size: few
d_call: NA
cdr3_aa: CASSPTTRVSTGELFF
cdr3_nt: TGTGCCAGCTCGCCGACGACGCGGGTTAGCACCGGGGAGCTGTTTTTT

j_call: TRBJ1-2
v_call: TRBV29-1
clone_size: few
d_call: NA
cdr3_aa: CSVTENYGYTF
cdr3_nt: TGCAGCGTGACAGAGAACTATGGCTACACCTTC

j_call: TRBJ2-1
v_call: TRBV7-2
clone_size: few
d_call: TRBD2
cdr3_aa: CASSGLAGAINEQFF
cdr3_nt: TGTGCCAGCAGCGGACTAGCGGGGGCGATCAATGAGCAGTTCTTC

j_call: TRBJ2-3
v_call: TRBV7-9
clone_size: NA
d_call: NA
cdr3_aa: CASSNRRAAADTQYF
cdr3_nt: TGTGCCAGCAGCAACCGACGGGCAGCGGCAGATACGCAGTATTTT

j_call: TRBJ1-1
v_call: TRBV18
clone_size: NA
d_call: NA
cdr3_aa: CASSPPSSERSEAFF
cdr3_nt: TGTGCCAGCTCACCACCCAGCTCGGAGAGGAGTGAAGCTTTCTTT

j_call: TRBJ2-3
v_call: TRBV6-2/TRBV6-3
clone_size: few
d_call: NA
cdr3_aa: CASKGGDTDTQYF
cdr3_nt: TGTGCCAGCAAAGGGGGGGACACAGATACGCAGTATTTT

j_call: TRBJ2-5
v_call: TRBV20-1
clone_size: few
d_call: TRBD2
cdr3_aa: CSAGHPGLAQETQYF
cdr3_nt: TGCAGTGCCGGTCACCCGGGACTAGCCCAAGAGACCCAGTACTTC

j_call: TRBJ1-1
v_call: TRBV5-4
clone_size: few
d_call: TRBD1
cdr3_aa: CASSMGQQNTEAFF
cdr3_nt: TGTGCCAGCAGCATGGGACAGCAGAACACTGAAGCTTTCTTT

j_call: TRBJ1-2
v_call: TRBV12-3/TRBV12-4
clone_size: many
d_call: TRBD1
cdr3_aa: CASSLPGQGIRGYTF
cdr3_nt: TGTGCCAGCAGTTTGCCGGGACAGGGGATAAGGGGCTACACCTTC

j_call: TRBJ1-6
v_call: TRBV7-2
clone_size: NA
d_call: NA
cdr3_aa: CASSYQGSWDSPLHF
cdr3_nt: TGTGCCAGCAGCTACCAGGGTTCTTGGGATTCACCCCTCCACTTT

j_call: TRBJ2-5
v_call: TRBV5-1
clone_size: few
d_call: NA
cdr3_aa: CASSLNPETQYF
cdr3_nt: TGCGCCAGCAGCCTGAATCCAGAGACCCAGTACTTC

j_call: TRBJ2-5
v_call: TRBV7-3
clone_size: many
d_call: TRBD2
cdr3_aa: CASSLAGVPQETQYF
cdr3_nt: TGTGCCAGCAGCTTAGCGGGGGTCCCTCAGGAGACCCAGTACTTC

j_call: TRBJ2-1
v_call: TRBV4-3
clone_size: many
d_call: TRBD2
cdr3_aa: CASSQELAGGPGEQFF
cdr3_nt: TGCGCCAGCAGCCAAGAACTAGCGGGGGGGCCGGGTGAGCAGTTCTTC

j_call: TRBJ1-5
v_call: TRBV27
clone_size: few
d_call: TRBD1
cdr3_aa: CASRGQGHQPQHF
cdr3_nt: TGTGCCAGCCGGGGACAGGGGCATCAGCCCCAGCATTTT

j_call: TRBJ2-3
v_call: TRBV28
clone_size: NA
d_call: TRBD2
cdr3_aa: CASSLASGQSTDTQYF
cdr3_nt: TGTGCCAGCAGTTTAGCTAGCGGGCAGAGCACAGATACGCAGTATTTT

j_call: TRBJ2-1
v_call: TRBV5-1
clone_size: NA
d_call: TRBD1
cdr3_aa: CASSFTGGYEQFF
cdr3_nt: TGCGCCAGCAGCTTCACAGGGGGCTATGAGCAGTTCTTC

j_call: TRBJ2-3
v_call: TRBV11-2
clone_size: many
d_call: NA
cdr3_aa: CASSLDGATDTQYF
cdr3_nt: TGTGCCAGCAGCTTAGATGGGGCAACAGATACGCAGTATTTT

j_call: TRBJ2-3
v_call: TRBV7-9
clone_size: many
d_call: NA
cdr3_aa: CASSLVTGADTQYF
cdr3_nt: TGTGCCAGCAGCTTAGTGACGGGGGCAGATACGCAGTATTTT